These T cell receptor beta chains were read from a single sample in a study of TIL therapy for anti-PD-1-resistant metastatic lung cancer. Profiling relied on immunoSEQ multiplex PCR, and the TCRdb table lists in-frame clones only, not all of them. The sample has 50,000 to 65,000 clones; roughly 66% are singletons. The sample was blood, taken at baseline. The receptors derive from a person aged 25 to 80 with non-small cell lung cancer. Each CDR3 is given with its conserved first and last residue. The order of the fields is J gene, CDR3 length, D gene, clone size, V gene, CDR3 DNA, CDR3 protein. A D gene is named only where the DNA matches it firmly. The size of a clone is reported for some rows only, either as once, few or many, or as a class for expanded clones.

TRBJ1-1 14 NA NA TRBV7-6 TGTGCCAGCAGCCCACAGGGTTGGAACACTGAAGCTTTCTTT CASSPQGWNTEAFF
TRBJ1-1 14 NA few TRBV27 TGTGCCAGCAGTTTATCTCTGGCGAACACTGAAGCTTTCTTT CASSLSLANTEAFF
TRBJ1-1 22 NA NA TRBV30 TGTGCCTGGAGTCTTATAACGATCGGATACAGGGCCTCCTCCATCTTGAACACTGAAGCTTTCTTT CAWSLITIGYRASSILNTEAFF
TRBJ2-1 13 NA NA TRBV5-1 TGCGCCAGCAGCTTAGGGACACATAATGAGCAGTTCTTC CASSLGTHNEQFF
TRBJ2-5 14 NA NA TRBV5-1 TGCGCCAGCAGCTTGGTTGGTAGCGAAGAGACCCAGTACTTC CASSLVGSEETQYF
TRBJ2-3 18 TRBD2 NA TRBV5-8 TGTGCCAGCAGCTTGGAGTTGGGACTAGCGGGTCGTACAGATACGCAGTATTTT CASSLELGLAGRTDTQYF
TRBJ2-2 15 NA once TRBV7-3 TGTGCCAGCAGGCCGAACGGGGGCTACACCGGGGAGCTGTTTTTT CASRPNGGYTGELFF
TRBJ2-1 11 NA NA TRBV11-3 TGTGCCAGCAGCACCCGGGACGAGCAGTTCTTC CASSTRDEQFF
TRBJ2-1 14 NA NA TRBV10-2 TGCGCCAGCAGTGGTAGCGGCTCCTACAATGAGCAGTTCTTC CASSGSGSYNEQFF
TRBJ1-5 12 NA NA TRBV6-6 TGTGCCAGCAGTTACCTACCTCAGCCCCAGCATTTT CASSYLPQPQHF
TRBJ1-4 11 NA few TRBV13 TGTGCCAGCAGACGTTGGGAAAAACTGTTTTTT CASRRWEKLFF
TRBJ2-1 15 TRBD2 NA TRBV14 TGTGCCAGCAGTTCCCAGACGGGAGGTCGGAATGAGCAGTTCTTC CASSSQTGGRNEQFF
TRBJ1-6 13 NA NA TRBV29-1 TGCAGCGTTGAAGATCACCCCGGGCAGTCCCTCCACTTT CSVEDHPGQSLHF
TRBJ1-6 15 NA few TRBV27 TGTGCCAGCAGCAGGCGAAGCTCCTATAATTCACCCCTCCACTTT CASSRRSSYNSPLHF
TRBJ1-6 18 NA NA TRBV9 TGTGCCAGCAGCGTAGGGGGGCTGGGGGAAGGCTCAGCTTCACCCCTCCACTTT CASSVGGLGEGSASPLHF
TRBJ2-5 13 NA NA TRBV11-2 TGTGCCAGCAGCTTAGGACTTGAGGGGACCCAGTACTTC CASSLGLEGTQYF
TRBJ2-5 13 NA NA TRBV15 TGTGCCACCAGCAGTGTAGCGGAAGAGACCCAGTACTTC CATSSVAEETQYF